This is a list of T cell receptor beta chains from one sample in a study of cytomegalovirus exposure and HLA in healthy donors. Here immunoSEQ multiplex PCR was the method, and the copy in TCRdb shows in-frame clones only, minus some. In all, the sample yields about 160,000 clones. The sequencing sample was made of PBMCs. Receptor source: a woman in her sixties in good health and CMV-seronegative. The CDR3 runs from the conserved cysteine through the conserved F or W. The D gene is left open where the match is weak.

TRBV5-1	TRBJ1-1	TRBD1	TGCGCCAGCAGCATACGACAGGGTTCGGGGAACACTGAAGCTTTCTTT	CASSIRQGSGNTEAFF
TRBV28	TRBJ2-2	.	TGTGCCAGCAGTTCGGCGGGACGGGGGAACACCGGGGAGCTGTTTTTT	CASSSAGRGNTGELFF
TRBV5-6	TRBJ2-5	.	TGTGCCAGCTACGTCGGGGGGCGACGAGAGACCCAGTACTTC	CASYVGGRRETQYF
TRBV11-1	TRBJ1-1	.	TGTGCCAGCAGCTTAAGGGAGCTGGCTGAAGCTTTCTTT	CASSLRELAEAFF
TRBV7-9	TRBJ2-7	.	TGTGCCAGCAGCTTAGTGGGGGGAAGCTCCTACGAGCAGTACTTC	CASSLVGGSSYEQYF
TRBV18	TRBJ2-7	TRBD1	TGTGCCAGCTCACGGACAGGGACTCCCGCCTACGAGCAGTACTTC	CASSRTGTPAYEQYF
TRBV9	TRBJ1-3	.	TGTGCCAGCAGCGTATCCCCTCCGTACTCTGGAAACACCATATATTTT	CASSVSPPYSGNTIYF
TRBV2	TRBJ1-1	.	TGTGCCAGCAGTGAAGAGGAGGCCTACACTGAAGCTTTCTTT	CASSEEEAYTEAFF
TRBV19	TRBJ2-3	TRBD2	TGTGCCAGTAGTTCGGTAGCGGGGAGTAGCACAGATACGCAGTATTTT	CASSSVAGSSTDTQYF
TRBV10-3	TRBJ2-7	TRBD2	TGTGCCATCAGTGAGCCTGGTAAAGGGACTAGCGGGACCGCCTCACCATACGAGCAGTACTTC	CAISEPGKGTSGTASPYEQYF
TRBV30	TRBJ1-5	TRBD1	TGTGCCTGGAGGGGACAGGGCTACAATCAGCCCCAGCATTTT	CAWRGQGYNQPQHF
TRBV4-1	TRBJ2-7	TRBD2	TGCGCCAGCAGCCAATCCGGGAGGGGGGATTACGAGCAGTACTTC	CASSQSGRGDYEQYF
TRBV9	TRBJ2-2	.	TGTGCCAGCAGCCCTCGACAGGCGGTCGGGGAGCTGTTTTTT	CASSPRQAVGELFF
TRBV2	TRBJ1-2	TRBD1	TGTGCCAGCAGGGCTACAGGGGCCCTAACTAACTATGGCTACACCTTC	CASRATGALTNYGYTF
TRBV2	TRBJ1-5	TRBD1	TGTGCCAGCAGCCCCGACAGGGGTAATCAGCCCCAGCATTTT	CASSPDRGNQPQHF
TRBV5-4	TRBJ2-5	.	TGTGCCAGCAGCTTGTCTATCCCAGGGGCGATGGAGACCCAGTACTTC	CASSLSIPGAMETQYF
TRBV14	TRBJ2-1	.	TGTGCCAGCAGCCAAGGAAGACAGTATACCTACAATGAGCAGTTCTTC	CASSQGRQYTYNEQFF
TRBV6-1	TRBJ2-7	TRBD1	TGTGCCAGCAGCCTCTTGACAGGGGGAGAGAGCGAGCAGTACTTC	CASSLLTGGESEQYF
TRBV7-2	TRBJ1-5	.	TGTGCCAGCAGCCGTAAGGGGAAAGGGGATCAGCCCCAGCATTTT	CASSRKGKGDQPQHF
TRBV6-5	TRBJ1-5	.	TGTGCCAGCGCGAGACAGCACAATCAGCCCCAGCATTTT	CASARQHNQPQHF